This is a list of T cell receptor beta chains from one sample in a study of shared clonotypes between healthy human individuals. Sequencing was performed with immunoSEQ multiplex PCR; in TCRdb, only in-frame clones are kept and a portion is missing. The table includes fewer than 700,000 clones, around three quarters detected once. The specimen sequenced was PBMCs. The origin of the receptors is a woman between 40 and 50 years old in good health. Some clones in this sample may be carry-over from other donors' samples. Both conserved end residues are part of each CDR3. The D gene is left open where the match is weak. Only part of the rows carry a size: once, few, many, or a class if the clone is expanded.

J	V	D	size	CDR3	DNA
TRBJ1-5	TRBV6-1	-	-	CASSHPGVGVSQHF	TGTGCCAGCAGCCACCCCGGGGTAGGAGTGTCCCAGCATTTT
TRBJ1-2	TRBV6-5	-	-	CASSYSVRFYGYTF	TGTGCCAGCAGTTACTCGGTCAGGTTTTATGGCTACACCTTC
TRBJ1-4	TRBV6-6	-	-	CASSWRSNEKLFF	TGTGCCAGCAGTTGGCGGTCCAACGAAAAACTGTTTTTT
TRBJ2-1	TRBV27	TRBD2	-	CASSQTSGRVYNEQFF	TGTGCCAGCAGTCAGACTAGCGGGAGGGTCTACAATGAGCAGTTCTTC
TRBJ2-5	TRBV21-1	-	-	CASSKGGLEETQYF	TGTGCCAGCAGCAAAGGTGGGCTAGAAGAGACCCAGTACTTC
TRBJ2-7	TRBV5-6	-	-	CASSLFGNSYEQYF	TGTGCCAGCAGCTTGTTCGGGAACTCCTACGAGCAGTACTTC
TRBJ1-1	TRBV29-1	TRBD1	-	CSVRPRTGLTEAFF	TGCAGCGTGCGTCCTAGGACAGGGCTCACTGAAGCTTTCTTT
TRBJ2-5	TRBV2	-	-	CASSEGRGAETQYF	TGTGCCAGCAGTGAGGGCAGGGGTGCCGAGACCCAGTACTTC
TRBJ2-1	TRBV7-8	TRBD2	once	CASSRRTSGNDNEQFF	TGTGCCAGCAGCCGACGGACTAGCGGGAATGACAATGAGCAGTTCTTC
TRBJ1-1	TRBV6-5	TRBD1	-	CASSQGDSHTEAFF	TGTGCCAGCAGTCAGGGGGACAGCCACACTGAAGCTTTCTTT
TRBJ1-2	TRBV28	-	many	CASSLGMRGWSYGYTF	TGTGCCAGCAGTTTAGGGATGAGGGGATGGAGCTATGGCTACACCTTC
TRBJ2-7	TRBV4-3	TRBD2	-	CASSQDIGLAAYEQYF	TGCGCCAGCAGCCAAGATATTGGACTAGCGGCCTACGAGCAGTACTTC
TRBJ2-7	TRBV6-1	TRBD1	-	CATRRDREYEQYF	TGTGCCACCCGCCGGGACAGGGAATACGAGCAGTACTTC
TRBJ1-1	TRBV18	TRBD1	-	CASSPISGGTEAFF	TGTGCCAGCTCACCAATTTCAGGGGGCACTGAAGCTTTCTTT
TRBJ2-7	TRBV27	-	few	CASSLAAGGGGYEQYF	TGTGCCAGCAGCCTAGCCGCAGGGGGAGGGGGCTACGAGCAGTACTTC
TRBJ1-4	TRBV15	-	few	CATSRDRPGLNEKLFF	TGTGCCACCAGCAGAGATCGTCCCGGACTTAATGAAAAACTGTTTTTT
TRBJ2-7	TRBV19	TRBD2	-	CASSNSGRREQYF	TGTGCCAGTAGTAATAGCGGGAGAAGGGAGCAGTACTTC
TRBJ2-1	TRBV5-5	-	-	CASISRLGGDNEQFF	TGTGCCAGCATCTCAAGGTTGGGTGGGGACAATGAGCAGTTCTTC
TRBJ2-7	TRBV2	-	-	CASSRDTYEQYF	TGTGCCAGCAGTCGAGATACCTACGAGCAGTACTTC
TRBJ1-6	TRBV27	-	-	CASSFGRGVGSSYNSPLHF	TGCGCCAGCAGTTTTGGTCGGGGGGTAGGGAGCTCCTATAATTCACCCCTCCACTTT
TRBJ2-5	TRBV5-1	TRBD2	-	CASSFGLAGETQYF	TGCGCCAGCAGCTTCGGACTAGCTGGAGAGACCCAGTACTTC
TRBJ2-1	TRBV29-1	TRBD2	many	CSVLSREGISYNEQFF	TGCAGCGTTTTATCGCGGGAGGGCATCTCCTACAATGAGCAGTTCTTC
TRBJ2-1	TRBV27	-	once	CASSLRRRRDLRNEQFF	TGTGCCAGCAGTTTAAGGCGGCGGCGGGACCTCCGCAATGAGCAGTTCTTC
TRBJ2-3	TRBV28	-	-	CASSSAEKVDTQYF	TGTGCCAGCAGTTCGGCGGAAAAAGTAGATACGCAGTATTTT
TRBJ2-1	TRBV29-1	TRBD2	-	CSVQREEQFF	TGCAGCGTTCAGCGGGAAGAGCAGTTCTTC
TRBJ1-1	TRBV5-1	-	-	CASSPEGRVKNTEAFF	TGCGCCAGCAGCCCTGAAGGACGCGTGAAGAACACTGAAGCTTTCTTT
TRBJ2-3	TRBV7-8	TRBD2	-	CASSLGLAGTDTQYF	TGTGCCAGCAGCTTAGGACTAGCGGGCACAGATACGCAGTATTTT
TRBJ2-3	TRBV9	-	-	CASSVVSTDTQYF	TGTGCCAGCAGCGTAGTTAGCACAGATACGCAGTATTTT
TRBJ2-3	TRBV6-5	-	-	CASSYGGISTDTQYF	TGTGCCAGCAGTTACGGGGGGATCAGCACAGATACGCAGTATTTT
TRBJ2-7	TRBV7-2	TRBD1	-	CASSLDRGPYEQYF	TGTGCCAGCAGCTTAGACAGGGGTCCCTACGAGCAGTACTTC
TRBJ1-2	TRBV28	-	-	CASSLGGERAFGYTF	TGTGCCAGCAGTTTAGGGGGGGAAAGGGCCTTTGGCTACACCTTC
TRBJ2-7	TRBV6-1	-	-	CASSEALQLRNEQYF	TGTGCCAGCAGTGAAGCGCTGCAACTAAGGAACGAGCAGTACTTC
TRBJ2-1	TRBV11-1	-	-	CASSLNLGTNEQFF	TGTGCCAGCAGCTTAAATTTAGGGACCAATGAGCAGTTCTTC
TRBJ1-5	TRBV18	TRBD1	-	CASSQGQGRSNQPQHF	TGTGCCAGCTCACAGGGACAGGGTAGGAGCAATCAGCCCCAGCATTTT
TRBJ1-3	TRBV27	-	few	CASPALYCFSGNTIYF	TGTGCCAGCCCAGCCTTGTACTGTTTCTCTGGAAACACCATATATTTT
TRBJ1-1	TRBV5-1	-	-	CASSQVGVARSGTEAFF	TGCGCCAGCAGCCAGGTAGGGGTGGCCCGTTCAGGAACTGAAGCTTTCTTT
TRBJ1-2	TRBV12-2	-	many	CASRLVLESGTANYGYTF	TGTGCAAGTCGCTTAGTGCTGGAAAGCGGGACCGCCAACTATGGCTACACCTTC
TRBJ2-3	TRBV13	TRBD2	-	CASSLGGLAGTDTQYF	TGTGCCAGCAGCTTAGGGGGACTAGCGGGAACAGATACGCAGTATTTT
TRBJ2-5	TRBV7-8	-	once	CASSLRIQREETQYF	TGTGCCAGCAGCTTACGTATCCAGAGAGAAGAGACCCAGTACTTC
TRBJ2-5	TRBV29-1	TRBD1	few	CSVVTGETQYF	TGCAGCGTTGTGACAGGGGAGACCCAGTACTTC
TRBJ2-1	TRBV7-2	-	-	CASSLAPVGGVNEQFF	TGTGCCAGCAGCTTAGCGCCGGTAGGGGGGGTGAATGAGCAGTTCTTC
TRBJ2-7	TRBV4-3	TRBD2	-	CASSQGVSGGPSEQYF	TGCGCCAGCAGCCAAGGGGTAAGCGGGGGGCCCTCGGAGCAGTACTTC
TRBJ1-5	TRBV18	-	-	CASSPPGSNQPQHF	TGTGCCAGCTCACCACCCGGCAGCAATCAGCCCCAGCATTTT
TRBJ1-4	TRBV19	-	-	CASQSRGDATNEKLFF	TGTGCCAGTCAAAGCAGGGGAGATGCAACTAATGAAAAACTGTTTTTT
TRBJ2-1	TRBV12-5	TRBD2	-	CASGLVKAGGSYNEQFF	TGTGCTAGTGGTTTGGTAAAAGCGGGAGGCTCCTACAATGAGCAGTTCTTC
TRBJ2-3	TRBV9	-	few	CASSVGRLTDTQYF	TGTGCCAGCAGCGTAGGCAGGCTGACAGATACGCAGTATTTT
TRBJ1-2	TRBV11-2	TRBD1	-	CASSSSGGYGYTF	TGTGCCAGCAGCTCCTCAGGGGGTTATGGCTACACCTTC
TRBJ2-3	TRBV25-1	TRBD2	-	CASTAPGGADTQYF	TGTGCCAGCACTGCCCCGGGAGGGGCAGATACGCAGTATTTT
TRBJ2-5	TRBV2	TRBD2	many	CAELAGGETQYF	TGTGCCGAGTTAGCGGGGGGAGAGACCCAGTACTTC
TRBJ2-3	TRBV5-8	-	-	CASSSWTNTDTQYF	TGTGCCAGCAGCTCCTGGACTAACACAGATACGCAGTATTTT
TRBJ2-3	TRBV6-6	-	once	CASSPGPSADTQYF	TGTGCCAGCAGCCCCGGCCCTAGCGCAGATACGCAGTATTTT
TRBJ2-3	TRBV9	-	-	CASSNSDGPRRDTQYF	TGTGCCAGCAGTAATTCGGACGGACCACGAAGGGATACGCAGTATTTT
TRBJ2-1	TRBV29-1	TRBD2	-	CSVDSPGLAGGFYNEQFF	TGCAGCGTTGATTCTCCGGGACTAGCGGGAGGCTTTTACAATGAGCAGTTCTTC
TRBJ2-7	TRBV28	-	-	CASSLGGFYEQYF	TGTGCCAGCAGTTTGGGCGGCTTCTACGAGCAGTACTTC